This T cell receptor (beta chain) is from a study of CD8 T cells in ankylosing spondylitis. This clonotype was detected only a few times. Antigen specificity is unknown. Per germline, CDR1 SGHRS and CDR2 YFSETQ. The CDR3 has 14 amino acids. V shed 4 bases, J shed 0 bases, and the junction held 4 bases outside the gene matches. Study findings and constraints: Past research had described some motif variants in reactive arthritis synovial fluid and blood. For ankylosing spondylitis blood, a TCR beta motif of several highly homologous variants appeared characteristic. Enrichment of disease-linked clones was reportedly significant in matched ankylosing spondylitis synovial fluid.

Construction of TCR beta libraries was performed using quantitative 5'-RACE with molecular barcodes. MiXCR, run by TCRdb on the 5' RACE reads, gives a single entry per CDR3 protein. The table records about 220,000 distinct CDR3 sequences, around 6.6% of them present only once. Sequenced: blood, either unsorted or a sorted T cell fraction (not recorded which). This chain links TRBV5-1 with TRBJ2-7, with 7 bases identical to TRBD1. This TCR was sampled from a male donor with ankylosing spondylitis. The CDR3 DNA reads TGCGCCAGCAGCACCGGGACAGTCTCCTACGAGCAGTACTTC. Protein sequence: CASSTGTVSYEQYF.